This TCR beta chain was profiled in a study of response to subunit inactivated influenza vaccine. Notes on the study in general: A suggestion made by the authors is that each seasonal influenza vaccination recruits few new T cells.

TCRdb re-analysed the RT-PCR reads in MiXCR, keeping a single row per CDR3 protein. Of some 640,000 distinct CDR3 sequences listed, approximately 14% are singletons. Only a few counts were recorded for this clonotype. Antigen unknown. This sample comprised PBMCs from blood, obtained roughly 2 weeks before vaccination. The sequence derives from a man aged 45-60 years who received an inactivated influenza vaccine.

The CDR3 sequence is CSATRAGDSGGTYEQYF. In DNA, the CDR3 is TGCAGTGCTACGAGAGCGGGGGACAGCGGGGGAACCTACGAGCAGTACTTC. The rearrangement joins TRBV20-1 to TRBJ2-7; tentative D call: TRBD2 (8 bases). Trimming stripped 4 bases from V and 2 bases from J, with 24 bases between. CDR1 and CDR2 (germline): DFQATT, SNEGSKA (reference sequence). CDR3 length: 17 amino acids.